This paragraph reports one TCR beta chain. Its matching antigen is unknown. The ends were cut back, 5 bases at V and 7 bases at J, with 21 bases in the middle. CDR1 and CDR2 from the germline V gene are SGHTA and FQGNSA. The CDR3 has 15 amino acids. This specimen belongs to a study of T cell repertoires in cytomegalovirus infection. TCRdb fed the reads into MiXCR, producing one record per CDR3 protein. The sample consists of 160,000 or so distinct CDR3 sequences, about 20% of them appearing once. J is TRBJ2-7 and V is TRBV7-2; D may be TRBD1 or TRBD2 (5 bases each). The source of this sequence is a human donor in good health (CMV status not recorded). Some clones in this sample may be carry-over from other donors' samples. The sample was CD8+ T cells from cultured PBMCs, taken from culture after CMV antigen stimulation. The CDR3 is CASSVRDGQFWEQYF. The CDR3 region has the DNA TGTGCCAGCAGCGTAAGGGACGGACAATTCTGGGAGCAGTACTTC.